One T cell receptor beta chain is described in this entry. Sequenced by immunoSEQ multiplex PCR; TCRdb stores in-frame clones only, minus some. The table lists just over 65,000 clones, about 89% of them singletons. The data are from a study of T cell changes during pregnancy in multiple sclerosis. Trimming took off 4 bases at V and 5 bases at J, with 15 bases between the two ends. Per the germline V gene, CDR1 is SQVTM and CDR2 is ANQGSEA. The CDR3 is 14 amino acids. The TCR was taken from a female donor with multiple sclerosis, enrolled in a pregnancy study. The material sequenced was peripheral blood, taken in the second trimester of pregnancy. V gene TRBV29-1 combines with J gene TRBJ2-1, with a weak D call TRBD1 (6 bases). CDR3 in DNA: TGCAGCGTTGGAGTGCCAGGGGCGCACAATGAGCAGTTCTTC. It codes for CSVGVPGAHNEQFF.